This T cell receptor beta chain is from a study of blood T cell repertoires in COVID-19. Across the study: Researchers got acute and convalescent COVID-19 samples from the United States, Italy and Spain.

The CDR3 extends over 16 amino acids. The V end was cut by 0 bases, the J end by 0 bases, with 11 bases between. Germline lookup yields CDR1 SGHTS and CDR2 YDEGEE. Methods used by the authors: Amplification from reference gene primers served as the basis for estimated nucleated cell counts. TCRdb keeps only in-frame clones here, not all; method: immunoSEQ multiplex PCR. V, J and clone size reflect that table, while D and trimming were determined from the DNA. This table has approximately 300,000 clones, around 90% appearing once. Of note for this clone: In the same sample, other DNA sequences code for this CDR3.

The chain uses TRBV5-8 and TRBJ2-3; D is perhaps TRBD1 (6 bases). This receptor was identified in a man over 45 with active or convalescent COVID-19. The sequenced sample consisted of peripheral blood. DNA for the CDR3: TGTGCCAGCAGCTTGGGGGGGCCGGGAAGCACAGATACGCAGTATTTT. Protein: CASSLGGPGSTDTQYF.